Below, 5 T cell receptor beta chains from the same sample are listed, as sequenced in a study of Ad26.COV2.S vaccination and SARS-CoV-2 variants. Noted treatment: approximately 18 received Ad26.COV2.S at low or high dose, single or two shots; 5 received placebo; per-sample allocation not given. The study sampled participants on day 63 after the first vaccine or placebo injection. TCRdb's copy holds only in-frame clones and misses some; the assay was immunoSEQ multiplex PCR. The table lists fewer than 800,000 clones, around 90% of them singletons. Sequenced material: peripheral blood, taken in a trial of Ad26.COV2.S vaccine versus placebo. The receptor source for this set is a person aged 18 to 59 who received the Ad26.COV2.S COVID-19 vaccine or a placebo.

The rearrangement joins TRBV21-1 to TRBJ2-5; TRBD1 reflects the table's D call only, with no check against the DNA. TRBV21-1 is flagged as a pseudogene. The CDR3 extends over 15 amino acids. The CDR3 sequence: CASSKGHPFRETQYF. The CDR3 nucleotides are TGTGCCAGCAGCAAGGGACATCCCTTCAGAGAGACCCAGTACTTC.

The CDR3 coding sequence is TGTGCCTGGACAACGGGGGGGCCAGATACGCAGTATTTT. Translating it yields CAWTTGGPDTQYF. V and J are TRBV30 and TRBJ2-3, with 8 bases that match TRBD2. The germline gives CDR1 GTSNPN, CDR2 SVGIG (reference sequence). V was pared by 4 bases and J by 4 bases, with 4 bases of the junction left unmatched. The CDR3 runs 13 residues.

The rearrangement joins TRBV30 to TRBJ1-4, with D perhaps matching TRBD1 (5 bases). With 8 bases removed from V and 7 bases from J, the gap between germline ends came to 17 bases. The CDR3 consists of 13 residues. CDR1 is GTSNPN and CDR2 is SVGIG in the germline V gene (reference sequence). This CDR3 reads CAGFPPQGEKLFF. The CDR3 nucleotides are TGTGCCGGCTTCCCCCCCCAGGGTGAAAAACTGTTTTTT. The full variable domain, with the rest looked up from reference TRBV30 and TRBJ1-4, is SQTIHQWPATLVQPVGSPLSLECTVEGTSNPNLYWYRQAAGRGLQLLFYSVGIGQISSEVPQNLSASRPQDRQFILSSKKLLLSDSGFYLCAGFPPQGEKLFFGSGTQLSVL.

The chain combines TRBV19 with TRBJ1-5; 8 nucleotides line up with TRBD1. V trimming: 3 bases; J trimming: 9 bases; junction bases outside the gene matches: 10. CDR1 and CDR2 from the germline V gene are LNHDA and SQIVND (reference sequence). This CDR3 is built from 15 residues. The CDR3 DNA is TGTGCCAGTAGTATCCCAGGGGGCGCATACCGGCCCCAGCATTTT. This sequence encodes CASSIPGGAYRPQHF.

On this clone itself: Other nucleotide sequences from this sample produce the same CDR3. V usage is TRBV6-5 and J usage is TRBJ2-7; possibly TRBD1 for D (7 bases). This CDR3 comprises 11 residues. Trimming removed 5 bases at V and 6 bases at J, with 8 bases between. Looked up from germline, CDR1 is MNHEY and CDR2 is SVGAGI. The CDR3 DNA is TGTGCCAGCAGTCAGGGGGGCGAGCAGTACTTC. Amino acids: CASSQGGEQYF.